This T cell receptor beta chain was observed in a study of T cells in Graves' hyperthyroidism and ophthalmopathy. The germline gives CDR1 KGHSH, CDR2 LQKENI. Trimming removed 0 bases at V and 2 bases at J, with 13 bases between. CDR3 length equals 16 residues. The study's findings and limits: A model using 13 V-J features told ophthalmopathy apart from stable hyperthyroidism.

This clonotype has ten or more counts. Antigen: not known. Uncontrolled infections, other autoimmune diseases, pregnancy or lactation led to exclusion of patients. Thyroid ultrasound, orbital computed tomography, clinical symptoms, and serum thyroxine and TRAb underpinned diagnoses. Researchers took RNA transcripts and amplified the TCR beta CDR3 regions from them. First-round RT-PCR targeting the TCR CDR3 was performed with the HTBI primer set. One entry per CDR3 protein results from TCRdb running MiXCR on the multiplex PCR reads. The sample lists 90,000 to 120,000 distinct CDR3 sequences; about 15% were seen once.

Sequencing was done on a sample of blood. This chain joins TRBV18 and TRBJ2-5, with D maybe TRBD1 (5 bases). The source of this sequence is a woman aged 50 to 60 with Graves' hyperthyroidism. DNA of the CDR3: TGTGCCAGCTCACCACCGGCCAGGGAAGGACAAGAGACCCAGTACTTC. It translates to CASSPPAREGQETQYF.